The source of this T cell receptor (beta chain) is a study of blood T cell repertoires in COVID-19. At the level of the study: Samples of COVID-19 (acute and convalescent) were obtained from the United States, Italy and Spain. T cells, B-cell-depleted T cells, or PBMCs provided the cDNA or gDNA that served as material.

The CDR3 consists of 15 residues. V lost 3 bases to trimming and J lost 3 bases, with 12 bases between them. Germline V gene data show CDR1 as LNHDA and CDR2 as SQIVND (reference sequence). In the original processing: It was from reference gene primer amplification that nucleated cell counts were estimated. Sequencing used immunoSEQ multiplex PCR; TCRdb keeps in-frame clones, though not all of them. The DNA gave D and trimming, while V, J and clone size come from that table. The sample carries over 200,000 clones, about 91% recorded once. Followed longitudinally, the Seattle patients had been enrolled during active infection.

The sample taken for sequencing was peripheral blood. The chain combines TRBV19 with TRBJ1-3; the D gene is possibly TRBD1 (6 bases). The sequence was collected from a person aged 18 to 30 with COVID-19, enrolled during active disease. Here the CDR3 DNA reads TGTGCCAGTAGTATGACGACAGGCTTTGGAAACACCATATATTTT. This translates into CASSMTTGFGNTIYF.